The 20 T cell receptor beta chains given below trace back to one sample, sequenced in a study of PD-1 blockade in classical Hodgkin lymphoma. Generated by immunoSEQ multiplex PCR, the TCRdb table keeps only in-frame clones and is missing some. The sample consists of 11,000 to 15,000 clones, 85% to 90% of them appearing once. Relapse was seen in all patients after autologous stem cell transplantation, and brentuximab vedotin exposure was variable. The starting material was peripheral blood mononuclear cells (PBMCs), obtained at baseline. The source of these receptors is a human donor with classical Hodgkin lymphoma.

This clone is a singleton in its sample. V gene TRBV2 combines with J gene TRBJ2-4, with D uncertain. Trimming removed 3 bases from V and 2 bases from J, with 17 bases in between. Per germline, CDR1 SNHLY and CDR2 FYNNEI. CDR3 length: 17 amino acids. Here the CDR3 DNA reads TGTGCCAGCAGTGACCTGGGAAAGAAGCCTTCCAAAAACATTCAGTACTTC. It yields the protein CASSDLGKKPSKNIQYF. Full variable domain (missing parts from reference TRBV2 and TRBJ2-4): EPEVTQTPSHQVTQMGQEVILRCVPISNHLYFYWYRQILGQKVEFLVSFYNNEISEKSEIFDDQFSVERPDGSNFTLKIRSTKLEDSAMYFCASSDLGKKPSKNIQYFGAGTRLSVL.

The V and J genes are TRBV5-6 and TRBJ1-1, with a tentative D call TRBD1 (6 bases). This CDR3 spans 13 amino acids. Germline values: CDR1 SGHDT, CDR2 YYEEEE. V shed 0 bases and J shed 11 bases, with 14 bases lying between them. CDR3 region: CASSLAQGKWAFF. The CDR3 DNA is TGTGCCAGCAGCTTGGCGCAGGGGAAGTGGGCTTTCTTT.

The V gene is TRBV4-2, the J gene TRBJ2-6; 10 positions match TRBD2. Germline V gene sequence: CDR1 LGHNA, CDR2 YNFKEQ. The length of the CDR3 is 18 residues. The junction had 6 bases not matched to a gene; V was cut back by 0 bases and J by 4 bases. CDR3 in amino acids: CASSQDPGLALGANVLTF. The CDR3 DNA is TGTGCCAGCAGCCAAGATCCGGGACTAGCGCTCGGGGCCAACGTCCTGACTTTC.

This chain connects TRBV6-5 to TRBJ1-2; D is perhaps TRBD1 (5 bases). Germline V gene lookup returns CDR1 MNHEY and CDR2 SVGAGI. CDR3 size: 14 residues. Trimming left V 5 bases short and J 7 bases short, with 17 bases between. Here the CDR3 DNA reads TGTGCCAGCAGTCCAGGGAGCTATAGGGCTGGCTACACCTTC. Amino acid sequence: CASSPGSYRAGYTF.

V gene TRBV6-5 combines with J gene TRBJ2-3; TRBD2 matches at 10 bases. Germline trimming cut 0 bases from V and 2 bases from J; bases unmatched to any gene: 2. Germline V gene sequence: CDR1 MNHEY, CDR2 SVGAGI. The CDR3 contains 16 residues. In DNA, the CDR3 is TGTGCCAGCAGTTACTCGAGCGGGAGGGACACAGATACGCAGTATTTT. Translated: CASSYSSGRDTDTQYF.

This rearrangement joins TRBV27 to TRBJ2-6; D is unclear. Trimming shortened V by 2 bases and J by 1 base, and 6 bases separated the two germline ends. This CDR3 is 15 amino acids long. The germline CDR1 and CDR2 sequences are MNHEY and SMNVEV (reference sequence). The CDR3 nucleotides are TGTGCCAGCAGTTTAGAGTGGTCTGGGGCCAACGTCCTGACTTTC. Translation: CASSLEWSGANVLTF.

Here the CDR3 reads CASSVAGSETQYF. The CDR3 nucleotides read TGTGCCAGCAGCGTAGCGGGGTCGGAGACCCAGTACTTC. This sequence joins TRBV9 and TRBJ2-5; D possibly corresponds to TRBD2 (5 bases). CDR1 SGDLS and CDR2 YYNGEE come from the germline V gene. This CDR3 region has 13 residues. V dropped 0 bases and J dropped 5 bases, with 8 bases sitting between them.

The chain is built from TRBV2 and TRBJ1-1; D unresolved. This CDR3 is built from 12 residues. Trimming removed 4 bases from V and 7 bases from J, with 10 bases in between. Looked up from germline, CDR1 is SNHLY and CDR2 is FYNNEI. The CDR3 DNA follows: TGTGCCAGCAGTGCCTGGAAAGGTGAAGCTTTCTTT. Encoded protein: CASSAWKGEAFF.

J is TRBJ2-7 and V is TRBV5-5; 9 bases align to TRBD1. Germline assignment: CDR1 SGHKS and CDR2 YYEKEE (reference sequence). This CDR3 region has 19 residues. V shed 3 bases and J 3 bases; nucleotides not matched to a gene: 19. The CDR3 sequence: CASSSSTQGANGIFYEQYF. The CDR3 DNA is TGTGCCAGCAGCTCCAGCACACAGGGGGCGAATGGGATATTCTACGAGCAGTACTTC.

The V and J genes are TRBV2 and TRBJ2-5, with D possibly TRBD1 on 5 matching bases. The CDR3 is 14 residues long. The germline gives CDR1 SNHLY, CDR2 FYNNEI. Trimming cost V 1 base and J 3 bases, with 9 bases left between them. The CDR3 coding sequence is TGTGCCAGCAGTGAAGAAGCAGGGAAAGAGACCCAGTACTTC. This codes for CASSEEAGKETQYF. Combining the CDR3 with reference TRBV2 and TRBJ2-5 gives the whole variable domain EPEVTQTPSHQVTQMGQEVILRCVPISNHLYFYWYRQILGQKVEFLVSFYNNEISEKSEIFDDQFSVERPDGSNFTLKIRSTKLEDSAMYFCASSEEAGKETQYFGPGTRLLVL.

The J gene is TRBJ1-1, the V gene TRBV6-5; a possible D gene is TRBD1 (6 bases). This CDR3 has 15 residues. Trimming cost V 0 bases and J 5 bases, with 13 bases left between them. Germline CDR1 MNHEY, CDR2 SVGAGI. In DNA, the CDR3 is TGTGCCAGCAGTTACTCTCGAGGGGGACGTACTGAAGCTTTCTTT. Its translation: CASSYSRGGRTEAFF.

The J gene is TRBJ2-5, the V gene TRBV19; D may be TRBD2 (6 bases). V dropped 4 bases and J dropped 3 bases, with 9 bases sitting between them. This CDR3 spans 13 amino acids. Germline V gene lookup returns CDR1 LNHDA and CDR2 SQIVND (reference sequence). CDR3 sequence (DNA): TGTGCCAGTAGTAAGTGGGGGGAAGAGACCCAGTACTTC. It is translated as CASSKWGEETQYF.

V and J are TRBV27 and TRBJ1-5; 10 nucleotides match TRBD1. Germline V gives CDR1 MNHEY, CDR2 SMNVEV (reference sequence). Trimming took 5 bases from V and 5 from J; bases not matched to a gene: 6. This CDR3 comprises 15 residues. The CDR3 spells CASSQGTGADQPQHF. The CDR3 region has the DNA TGTGCCAGCAGTCAAGGGACAGGGGCAGATCAGCCCCAGCATTTT.

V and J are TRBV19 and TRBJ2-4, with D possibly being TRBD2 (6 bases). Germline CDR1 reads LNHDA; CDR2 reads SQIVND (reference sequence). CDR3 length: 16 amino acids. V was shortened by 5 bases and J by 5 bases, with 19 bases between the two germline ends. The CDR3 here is CASSLRTLRGENIQYF. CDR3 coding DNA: TGTGCCAGTAGTTTGAGGACTCTCCGCGGGGAAAACATTCAGTACTTC.

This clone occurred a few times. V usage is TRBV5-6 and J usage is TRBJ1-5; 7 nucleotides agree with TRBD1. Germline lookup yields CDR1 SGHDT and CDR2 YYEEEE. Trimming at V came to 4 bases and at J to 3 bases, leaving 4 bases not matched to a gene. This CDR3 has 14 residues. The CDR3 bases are TGTGCCAGCAGCCGGGACAGAATCAATCAGCCCCAGCATTTT. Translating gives CASSRDRINQPQHF.

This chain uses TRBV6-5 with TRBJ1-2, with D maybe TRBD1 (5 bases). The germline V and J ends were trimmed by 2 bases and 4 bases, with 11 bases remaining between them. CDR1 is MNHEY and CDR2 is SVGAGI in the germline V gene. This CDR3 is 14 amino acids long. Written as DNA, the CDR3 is TGTGCCAGCAGTTACATGGGGGAGAGCTATGGCTACACCTTC. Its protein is CASSYMGESYGYTF.

This CDR3 is CASSSTGQLYYGYTF. As DNA, the CDR3 is TGTGCCAGCAGTTCGACGGGACAGCTCTACTATGGCTACACCTTC. The rearrangement joins TRBV6-5 to TRBJ1-2; 7 nucleotides align to TRBD1. The germline CDR1 and CDR2 sequences are MNHEY and SVGAGI. This CDR3 is built from 15 residues. After removal of 4 bases from V and 3 bases from J, the junction contained 8 bases not matched to a gene.

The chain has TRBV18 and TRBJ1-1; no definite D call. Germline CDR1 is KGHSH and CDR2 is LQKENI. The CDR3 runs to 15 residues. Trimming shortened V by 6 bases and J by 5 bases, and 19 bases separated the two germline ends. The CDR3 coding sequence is TGTGCCAGCTCCCTGGCTGATCGGAAGGTGACTGAAGCTTTCTTT. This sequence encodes CASSLADRKVTEAFF.

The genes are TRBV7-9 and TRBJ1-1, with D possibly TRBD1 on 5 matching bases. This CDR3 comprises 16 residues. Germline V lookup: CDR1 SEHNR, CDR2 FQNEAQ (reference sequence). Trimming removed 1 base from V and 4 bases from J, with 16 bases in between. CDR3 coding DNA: TGTGCCAGCAGCTTAGGAGTCCCGGGGGTCGCCACTGAAGCTTTCTTT. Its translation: CASSLGVPGVATEAFF.

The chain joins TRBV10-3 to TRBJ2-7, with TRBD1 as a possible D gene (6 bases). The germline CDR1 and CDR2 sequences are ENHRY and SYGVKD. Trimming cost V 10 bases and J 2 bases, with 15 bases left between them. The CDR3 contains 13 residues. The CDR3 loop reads CATMTGQTYEQYF. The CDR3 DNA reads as TGTGCCACCATGACAGGTCAGACCTACGAGCAGTACTTC.